This TCR beta chain is drawn from a study of immune evolution from preneoplasia to lung adenocarcinoma. The CDR3 extends over 13 amino acids. Trimming pared 1 base from V and 2 bases from J, leaving 4 bases between. The germline V gene encodes CDR1 SEHNR and CDR2 FQNEAQ (reference sequence). Clones were sequenced by immunoSEQ multiplex PCR, and TCRdb holds only the in-frame ones, with some missing. The data hold several thousand clones, with 80% to 85% observed a single time. This TCR was recovered from a donor of 70 years or more with lung adenocarcinoma. The sample was FFPE lung adenocarcinoma in situ tissue. This chain joins TRBV7-9 and TRBJ2-3; D not resolved. The CDR3 is CASSLDSTDTQYF. CDR3 nucleotides: TGTGCCAGCAGCTTAGACTCCACAGATACGCAGTATTTT.